This T cell receptor beta chain was identified in a study of CD8 T cells in Susac syndrome. Random hexamers were used to reverse transcribe an amount of 0.5 to 1 ug RNA. TCRdb called the immunoSEQ multiplex PCR reads again in MiXCR, with one record for every CDR3 protein. The table shows 95,000 to 150,000 distinct CDR3 sequences, with 96% occurring only once. With 5 bases removed from V and 1 base from J, the gap between germline ends came to 8 bases. The CDR3 covers 14 residues. The J gene is TRBJ2-2, the V gene TRBV12-3 or TRBV12-4; D remains unclear. This sequence was found in a human donor with Susac syndrome. The source material was CD4+ T cells from PBMCs. The CDR3 sequence is CASSPRRNTGELFF. The DNA of the CDR3 is TGTGCCAGCAGTCCTCGACGGAACACCGGGGAGCTGTTTTTT.